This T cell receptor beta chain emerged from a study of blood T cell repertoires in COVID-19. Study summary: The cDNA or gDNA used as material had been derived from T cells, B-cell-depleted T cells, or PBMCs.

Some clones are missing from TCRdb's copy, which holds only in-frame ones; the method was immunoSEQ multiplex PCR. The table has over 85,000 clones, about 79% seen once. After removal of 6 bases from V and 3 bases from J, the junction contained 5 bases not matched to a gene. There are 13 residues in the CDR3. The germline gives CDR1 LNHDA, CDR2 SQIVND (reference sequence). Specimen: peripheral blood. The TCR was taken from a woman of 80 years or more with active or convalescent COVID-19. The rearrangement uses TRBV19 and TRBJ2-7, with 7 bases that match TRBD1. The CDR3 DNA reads TGTGCCAGTAGACAGGGGTTGTTCTACGAGCAGTACTTC. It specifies CASRQGLFYEQYF.